The TCR beta chain under discussion was sequenced for a study of OX40 agonist ivuxolimab in advanced cancers. Study as a whole: Patients were treated with intravenous ivuxolimab, dosed at 0.01 to 10 mg/kg and infused every 2 weeks.

Patients with autoimmune history or systemic immunosuppression were excluded. TCRdb's table, derived via immunoSEQ multiplex PCR, lists solely in-frame clones and lacks some. The table lists just under 65,000 clones, approximately 90% of them singletons. The CDR3 is 13 amino acids. CDR1 is MNHEY and CDR2 is SVGAGI in the germline V gene. V was clipped by 6 bases and J by 4 bases, with 11 bases between them. The gene calls are TRBV6-5 and TRBJ2-3; D uncertain. This TCR was recovered from an adult with an advanced solid tumor such as melanoma, head and neck, liver or kidney cancer. The sequences come from CD4+ or CD8+ T cells sorted from blood, collected in a trial of the OX40 agonist ivuxolimab. The CDR3 nucleotides read TGTGCCAGCAGCCCGGCGGCCGCAGATACGCAGTATTTT. Translated: CASSPAAADTQYF.